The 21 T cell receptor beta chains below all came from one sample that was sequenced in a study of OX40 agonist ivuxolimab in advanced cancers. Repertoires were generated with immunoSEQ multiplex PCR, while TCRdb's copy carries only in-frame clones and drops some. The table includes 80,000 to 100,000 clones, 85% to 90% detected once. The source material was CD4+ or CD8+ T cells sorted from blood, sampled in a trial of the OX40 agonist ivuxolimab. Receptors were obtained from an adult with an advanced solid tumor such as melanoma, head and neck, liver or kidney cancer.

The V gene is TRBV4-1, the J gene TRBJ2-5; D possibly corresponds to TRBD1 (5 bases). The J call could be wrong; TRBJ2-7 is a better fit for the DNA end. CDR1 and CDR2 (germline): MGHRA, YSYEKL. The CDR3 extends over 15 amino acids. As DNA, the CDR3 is TGCGCCAGCAGCCAAGTTGATGACAGAACCTACGAGCAGTACTTC. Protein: CASSQVDDRTYEQYF.

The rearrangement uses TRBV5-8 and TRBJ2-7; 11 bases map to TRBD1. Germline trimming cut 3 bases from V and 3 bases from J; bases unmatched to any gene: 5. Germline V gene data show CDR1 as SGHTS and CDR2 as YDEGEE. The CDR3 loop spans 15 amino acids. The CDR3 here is CASSSPGTGGYEQYF. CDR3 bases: TGTGCCAGCAGCTCCCCCGGGACAGGGGGCTACGAGCAGTACTTC.

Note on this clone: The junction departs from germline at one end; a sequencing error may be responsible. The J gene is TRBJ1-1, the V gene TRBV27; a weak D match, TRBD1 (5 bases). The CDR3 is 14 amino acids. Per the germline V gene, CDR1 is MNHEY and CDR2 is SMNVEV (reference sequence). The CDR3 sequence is CASSPLRDRAQMVF. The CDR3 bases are TGTGCCAGCAGTCCTCTACGGGACCGGGCCCAAATGGTCTTT.

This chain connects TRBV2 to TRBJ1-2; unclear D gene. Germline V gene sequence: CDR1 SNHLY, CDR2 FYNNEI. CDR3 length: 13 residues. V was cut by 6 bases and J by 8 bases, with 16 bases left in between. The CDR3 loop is CASSAGVNIGYTF. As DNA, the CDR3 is TGTGCCAGCAGCGCAGGAGTTAACATCGGCTACACCTTC.

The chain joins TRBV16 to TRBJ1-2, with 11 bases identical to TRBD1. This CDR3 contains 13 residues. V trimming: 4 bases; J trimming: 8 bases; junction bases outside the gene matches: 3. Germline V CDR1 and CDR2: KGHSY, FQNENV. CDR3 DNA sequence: TGTGCCAGCAGCCCTGGGACAGGGGGAGGCTACACCTTC. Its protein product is CASSPGTGGGYTF.

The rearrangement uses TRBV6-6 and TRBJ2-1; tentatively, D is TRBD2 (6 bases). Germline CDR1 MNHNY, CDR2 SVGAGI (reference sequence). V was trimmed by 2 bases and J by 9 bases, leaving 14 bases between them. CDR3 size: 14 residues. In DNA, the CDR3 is TGTGCCAGCAGTTACGAGACTAGAGAGGGTGAGCAGTTCTTC. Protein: CASSYETREGEQFF.

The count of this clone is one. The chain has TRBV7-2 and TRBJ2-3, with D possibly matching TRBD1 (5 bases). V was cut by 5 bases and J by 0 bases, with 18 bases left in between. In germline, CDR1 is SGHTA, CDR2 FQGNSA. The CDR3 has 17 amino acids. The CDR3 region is CASSERWGKASTDTQYF. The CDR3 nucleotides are TGTGCCAGCAGCGAGAGATGGGGCAAAGCTAGCACAGATACGCAGTATTTT.

The CDR3 loop is CASSLGIYGYTF. CDR3 nucleotides: TGTGCCAGCAGCTTAGGGATCTATGGCTACACCTTC. The rearrangement uses TRBV7-8 and TRBJ1-2, with D unclear. This CDR3 is built from 12 residues. CDR1 SGHVS and CDR2 FQNEAQ come from the germline V gene. V was clipped by 1 base and J by 4 bases, with 4 bases between them.

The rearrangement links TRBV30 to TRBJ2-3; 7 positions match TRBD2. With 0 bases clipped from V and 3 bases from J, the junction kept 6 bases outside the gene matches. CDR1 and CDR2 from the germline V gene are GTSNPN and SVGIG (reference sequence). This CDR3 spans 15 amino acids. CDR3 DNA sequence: TGTGCCTGGAGTGTACAGGCGGGGGAGACAGATACGCAGTATTTT. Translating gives CAWSVQAGETDTQYF. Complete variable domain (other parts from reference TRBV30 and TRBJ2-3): SQTIHQWPATLVQPVGSPLSLECTVEGTSNPNLYWYRQAAGRGLQLLFYSVGIGQISSEVPQNLSASRPQDRQFILSSKKLLLSDSGFYLCAWSVQAGETDTQYFGPGTRLTVL.

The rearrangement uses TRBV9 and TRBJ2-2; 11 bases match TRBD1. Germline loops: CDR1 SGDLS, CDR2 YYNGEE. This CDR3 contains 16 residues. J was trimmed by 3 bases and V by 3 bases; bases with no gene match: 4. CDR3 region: CASSARDRGDTGELFF. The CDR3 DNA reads TGTGCCAGCAGCGCTCGGGACAGGGGGGACACCGGGGAGCTGTTTTTT.

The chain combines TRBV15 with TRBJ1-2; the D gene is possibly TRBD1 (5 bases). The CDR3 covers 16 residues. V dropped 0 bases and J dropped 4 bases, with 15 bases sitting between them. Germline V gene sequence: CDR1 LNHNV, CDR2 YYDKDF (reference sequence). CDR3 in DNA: TGTGCCACCAGCAGAGATTACTCAGGGCTCGCCTATGGCTACACCTTC. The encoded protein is CATSRDYSGLAYGYTF.

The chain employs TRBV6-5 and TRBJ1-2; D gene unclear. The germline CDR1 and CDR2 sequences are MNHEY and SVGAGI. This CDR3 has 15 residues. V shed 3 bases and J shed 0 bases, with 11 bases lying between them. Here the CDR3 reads CASSYLRQANYGYTF. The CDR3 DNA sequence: TGTGCCAGCAGTTATCTTAGGCAGGCTAACTATGGCTACACCTTC.

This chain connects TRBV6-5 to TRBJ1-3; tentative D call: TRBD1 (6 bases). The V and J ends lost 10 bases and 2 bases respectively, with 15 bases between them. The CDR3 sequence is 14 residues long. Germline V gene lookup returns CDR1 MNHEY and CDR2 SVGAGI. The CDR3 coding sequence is TGTGCCACCGGAGGGGGGCCCACTGGAAACACCATATATTTT. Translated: CATGGGPTGNTIYF.

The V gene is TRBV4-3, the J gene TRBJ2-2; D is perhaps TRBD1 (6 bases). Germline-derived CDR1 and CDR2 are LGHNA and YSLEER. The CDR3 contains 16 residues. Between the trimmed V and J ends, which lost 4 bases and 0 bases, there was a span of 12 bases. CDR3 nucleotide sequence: TGCGCCAGCAGCCCACAGACAGGTTCGAACACCGGGGAGCTGTTTTTT. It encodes CASSPQTGSNTGELFF.

Written as DNA, the CDR3 is TGTGCCTGGGGCGGGACAAGCTCCTACAATGAGCAGTTCTTC. Protein product: CAWGGTSSYNEQFF. The rearrangement uses TRBV30 and TRBJ2-1; D may correspond to TRBD1 or TRBD2 (6 bases each). V was clipped by 5 bases and J by 0 bases, with 11 bases between them. Germline values: CDR1 GTSNPN, CDR2 SVGIG (reference sequence). The CDR3 spans 14 residues.

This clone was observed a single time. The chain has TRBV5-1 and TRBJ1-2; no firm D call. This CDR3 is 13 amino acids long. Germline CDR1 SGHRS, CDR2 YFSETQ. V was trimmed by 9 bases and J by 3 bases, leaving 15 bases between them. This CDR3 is CATSDDGDYGYTF. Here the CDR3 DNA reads TGCGCCACCTCAGATGATGGGGACTATGGCTACACCTTC.

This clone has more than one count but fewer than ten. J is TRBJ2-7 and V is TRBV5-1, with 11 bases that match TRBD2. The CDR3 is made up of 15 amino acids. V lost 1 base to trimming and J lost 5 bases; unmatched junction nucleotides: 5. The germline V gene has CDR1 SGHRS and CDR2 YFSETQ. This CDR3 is CASSLLLAGENEQYF. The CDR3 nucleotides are TGCGCCAGCAGCTTGCTACTAGCGGGAGAAAACGAGCAGTACTTC.

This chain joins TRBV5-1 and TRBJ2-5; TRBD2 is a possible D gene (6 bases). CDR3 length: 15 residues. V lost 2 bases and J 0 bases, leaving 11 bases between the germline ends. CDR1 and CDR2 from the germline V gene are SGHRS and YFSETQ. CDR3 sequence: CASSFVAANQETQYF. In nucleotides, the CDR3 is TGCGCCAGCAGCTTCGTAGCGGCGAACCAAGAGACCCAGTACTTC.

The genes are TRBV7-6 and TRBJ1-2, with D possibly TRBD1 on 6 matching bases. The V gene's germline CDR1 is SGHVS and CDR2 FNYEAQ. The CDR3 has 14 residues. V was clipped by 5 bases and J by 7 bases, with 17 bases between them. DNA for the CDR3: TGTGCCAGCAGCCCCAAAGGGGGTTTAGGTGGCTACACCTTC. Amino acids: CASSPKGGLGGYTF.

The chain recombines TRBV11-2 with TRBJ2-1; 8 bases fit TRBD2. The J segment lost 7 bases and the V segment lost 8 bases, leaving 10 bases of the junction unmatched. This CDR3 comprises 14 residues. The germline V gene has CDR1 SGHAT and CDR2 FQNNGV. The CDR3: CASASRLALNEQFF. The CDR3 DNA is TGTGCCAGCGCTTCTAGACTAGCGCTAAATGAGCAGTTCTTC.

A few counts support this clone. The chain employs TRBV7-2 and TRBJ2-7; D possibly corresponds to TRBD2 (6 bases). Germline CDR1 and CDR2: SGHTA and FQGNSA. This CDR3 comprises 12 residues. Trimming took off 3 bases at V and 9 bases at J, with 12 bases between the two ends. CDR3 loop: CASSFPTRRQYF. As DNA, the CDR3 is TGTGCCAGCAGCTTCCCGACTAGACGGCAGTACTTC.